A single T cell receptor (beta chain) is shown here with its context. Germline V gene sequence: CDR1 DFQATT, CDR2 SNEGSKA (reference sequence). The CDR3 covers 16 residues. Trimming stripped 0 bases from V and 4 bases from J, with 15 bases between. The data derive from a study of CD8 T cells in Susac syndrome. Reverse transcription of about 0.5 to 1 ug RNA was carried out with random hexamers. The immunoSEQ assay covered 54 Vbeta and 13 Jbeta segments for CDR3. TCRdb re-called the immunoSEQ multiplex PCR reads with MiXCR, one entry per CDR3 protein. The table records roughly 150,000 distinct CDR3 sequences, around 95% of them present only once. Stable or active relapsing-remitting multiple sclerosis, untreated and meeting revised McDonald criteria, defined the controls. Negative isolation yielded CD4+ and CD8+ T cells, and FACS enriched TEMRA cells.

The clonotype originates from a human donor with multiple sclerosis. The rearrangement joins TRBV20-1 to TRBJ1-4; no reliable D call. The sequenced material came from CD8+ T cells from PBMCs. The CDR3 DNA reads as TGCAGTGCTAGAGATAGTGAACGGTCCTATAATGAAAAACTGTTTTTT. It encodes CSARDSERSYNEKLFF.